These T cell receptor beta chains were read from a single sample in a study of stem cell transplantation in POMP-related autoinflammatory disease. Sequencing used immunoSEQ multiplex PCR; TCRdb keeps in-frame clones, though not all of them. The table has nearly 550 clones, about 83% seen once. This sample comprised CD4+ follicular helper T cells (Tfh) from PBMCs, obtained before stem cell transplantation. The source is a human donor with POMP-related autoinflammation and immune dysregulation (PRAID). The CDR3 runs from the conserved cysteine through the conserved F or W. The D gene is left open where the match is weak. Clone size is stated in some rows and not others, as once, few, many or a class when expanded.

V gene	CDR3 length	J gene	clone size	D gene	CDR3 DNA	CDR3 protein
TRBV5-5	17	TRBJ2-1	.	TRBD1	TGTGCCAGCAGCTTGAGCTATGTGGGACAGGGGATAGGGGAGCAGTTCTTC	CASSLSYVGQGIGEQFF
TRBV6-4	13	TRBJ1-1	.	.	TGTGCCAGCAGAAGACAGGAGGGCACTGAAGCTTTCTTT	CASRRQEGTEAFF
TRBV7-6	13	TRBJ2-5	.	.	TGTGCCAGCAGCCCCCGGAACCAAGAGACCCAGTACTTC	CASSPRNQETQYF
TRBV5-1	14	TRBJ2-5	.	TRBD2	TGCGCCAGCAGCTCGACTAGCGCGCAAGAGACCCAGTACTTC	CASSSTSAQETQYF
TRBV7-3	14	TRBJ2-5	.	TRBD1	TGTGCCAGCAGCCCCACCCGGGACAGGGGGACCCAGTACTTC	CASSPTRDRGTQYF
TRBV6-1	17	TRBJ1-4	once	.	TGTGCCAGCAGTGCATGGGGTAGGGCCTCAACTAATGAAAAACTGTTTTTT	CASSAWGRASTNEKLFF
TRBV28	18	TRBJ1-5	.	.	TGTGCCAGCAGTTTGGTCAAGGCCACCTCGAATAGCAATCAGCCCCAGCATTTT	CASSLVKATSNSNQPQHF
TRBV12-5	15	TRBJ2-2	.	.	TGTGCTAGTGGCCCCTTGACTACGGGCGCCGGGGAGCTGTTTTTT	CASGPLTTGAGELFF
TRBV7-6	14	TRBJ2-3	.	TRBD2	TGTGCCAGCAGTGGCGGGAGAAGGACAGATACGCAGTATTTT	CASSGGRRTDTQYF
TRBV28	14	TRBJ2-2	.	TRBD2	TGTGCCAGCAGTTCTAGCGGGAACACCGGGGAGCTGTTTTTT	CASSSSGNTGELFF
TRBV18	16	TRBJ2-7	.	TRBD1	TGTGCCAGCTCACCACGACAGGGGGGAAATTTCTACGAGCAGTACTTC	CASSPRQGGNFYEQYF
TRBV11-2	15	TRBJ1-3	.	TRBD1	TGTGCCAGCAGCTTACAGGGGGCTGGGGGAAACACCATATATTTT	CASSLQGAGGNTIYF
TRBV2	11	TRBJ2-7	.	.	TGTGCCAGCAGTCCACTTTACGAGCAGTACTTC	CASSPLYEQYF
TRBV6-1	15	TRBJ2-7	.	TRBD1	TGTGCCAGCAGTGAAGAGGGACAGGGGTGGGACGAGCAGTACTTC	CASSEEGQGWDEQYF
TRBV2	15	TRBJ2-4	.	TRBD2	TGTGCCAGCGGAGTAGCGGGGGATTTCAAAAACATTCAGTACTTC	CASGVAGDFKNIQYF
TRBV2	15	TRBJ2-2	.	.	TGTGCCAGCGTTAGCACGGGACCCCGGGGGGGGGAGCTGTTTTTT	CASVSTGPRGGELFF
TRBV12-5	16	TRBJ1-1	.	.	TGTGCTAGTGGGCCCGCGCCGGGACACCTCAACACTGAAGCTTTCTTT	CASGPAPGHLNTEAFF
TRBV2	11	TRBJ1-1	few	.	TGTGCCAGCAGTGAAAGCCTTGAAGCTTTCTTT	CASSESLEAFF
TRBV7-3	16	TRBJ2-7	.	.	TGTGCCAGCAGCTTAAACCCGGGACCGATACTTGGGGAGCAGTACTTC	CASSLNPGPILGEQYF
TRBV5-1	14	TRBJ2-2	.	.	TGCGCCAGCGCCTCAGGAGATTACACCGGGGAGCTGTTTTTT	CASASGDYTGELFF
TRBV6-5	14	TRBJ2-7	.	.	TGTGCCAGCAGTGCAGGACTAAGCTCCTACGAGCAGTACTTC	CASSAGLSSYEQYF
TRBV28	13	TRBJ2-2	once	.	TGTGCCAGCAGTTTATGGGACACCGGGGAGCTGTTTTTT	CASSLWDTGELFF
TRBV2	15	TRBJ1-3	.	.	TGTGCCAGCAGTGAAACCCTCCGTGCCGGAAACACCATATATTTT	CASSETLRAGNTIYF
TRBV5-1	13	TRBJ1-1	.	TRBD1	TGCGCCACCCGGACAGGGGGCAACACTGAAGCTTTCTTT	CATRTGGNTEAFF
TRBV6-9	15	TRBJ2-2	.	TRBD2	TGTGCCAGCAGCGGACTAGCGGGAAATACCGGGGAGCTGTTTTTT	CASSGLAGNTGELFF
TRBV6-1	16	TRBJ2-2	.	.	TGTGCCAGCAGTGAAGAGTGGTCTCTTAACACCGGGGAGCTGTTTTTT	CASSEEWSLNTGELFF
TRBV5-1	13	TRBJ2-5	.	.	TGCGCCAGCAGGAATTTGGGGCAAGAGACCCAGTACTTC	CASRNLGQETQYF
TRBV5-1	16	TRBJ2-7	.	.	TGCGCCAGCAGCTTGCGGACAGCCATACTATCCTACGAGCAGTACTTC	CASSLRTAILSYEQYF
TRBV7-2	15	TRBJ1-3	.	.	TGTGCCAGCAGCCCCCGGGGAGACTCTGGAAACACCATATATTTT	CASSPRGDSGNTIYF
TRBV2	14	TRBJ2-3	few	.	TGTGCCAGCAGTGGGGGGGTGGAGACAGATACGCAGTATTTT	CASSGGVETDTQYF
TRBV5-3	15	TRBJ2-4	.	TRBD2	TGTGCCAGCAGCTTGGAACCTAGCGGGAGTACCATTCAGTACTTC	CASSLEPSGSTIQYF
TRBV20-1	11	TRBJ2-7	.	.	TGCAGTGCTGGAGGGTCGGACGAGCAGTACTTC	CSAGGSDEQYF
TRBV5-1	14	TRBJ1-3	once	.	TGCGCCAGCAGGGATGGGAACTCTGGAAACACCATATATTTT	CASRDGNSGNTIYF
TRBV13	11	TRBJ2-3	.	.	TGTGCCAGCAGCTTTCCAGATACGCAGTATTTT	CASSFPDTQYF
TRBV2	14	TRBJ2-1	.	.	TGTGCCAGCAGTGAAGGCTATGTGAACAATGAGCAGTTCTTC	CASSEGYVNNEQFF
TRBV27	13	TRBJ2-1	.	.	TGTGCCAGCAGTCGGTGGCCACACAATGAGCAGTTCTTC	CASSRWPHNEQFF
TRBV19	13	TRBJ1-4	.	.	TGTGCCAGTAACCGGGGGACTAATGAAAAACTGTTTTTT	CASNRGTNEKLFF
TRBV9	17	TRBJ2-5	.	.	TGTGCCAGCAGCGTCGGCAGAACACGGAGGGGATTCGAGACCCAGTACTTC	CASSVGRTRRGFETQYF
TRBV2	12	TRBJ1-5	.	.	TGTGCCAGCACCTTAGGTGTTCAGCCCCAGCATTTT	CASTLGVQPQHF
TRBV4-2	13	TRBJ2-5	.	TRBD1	TGTGCCAGCGGACAGGGGTCCCAAGAGACCCAGTACTTC	CASGQGSQETQYF
TRBV7-9	13	TRBJ1-3	once	TRBD1	TGTGCCAGCAACAGGGGCCCTGGAAACACCATATATTTT	CASNRGPGNTIYF
TRBV5-1	14	TRBJ2-3	.	TRBD2	TGCGCCAGTACAAGCGGGGCTAGCACAGATACGCAGTATTTT	CASTSGASTDTQYF
TRBV2	14	TRBJ1-5	few	.	TGTGCCAGCAGTGAAGCGCAGGGCAATCAGCCCCAGCATTTT	CASSEAQGNQPQHF
TRBV27	15	TRBJ2-1	.	TRBD2	TGTGCCAGCAGTTTACCTGGGACTAGCGTGGATGAGCAGTTCTTC	CASSLPGTSVDEQFF
TRBV5-1	15	TRBJ2-5	.	.	TGCGCCAGCAAAGTATTGAGGGGAATTGAAGAGACCCAGTACTTC	CASKVLRGIEETQYF
TRBV5-5	16	TRBJ2-2	.	.	TGTGCCAGCAGCCCGAGGGCCGGACCGAACACCGGGGAGCTGTTTTTT	CASSPRAGPNTGELFF
TRBV6-5	14	TRBJ2-4	.	.	TGTGCCAGCAGTGAAACTAGCGCCAAAAACATTCAGTACTTC	CASSETSAKNIQYF
TRBV30	14	TRBJ1-1	few	.	TGTGCCTGGAATGGAGGAGGGTCTAACACTGAAGCTTTCTTT	CAWNGGGSNTEAFF
TRBV11-1	15	TRBJ2-7	.	.	TGTGCCAGCAGCTTAGGGGCGACAGGAAGTCACGAGCAGTACTTC	CASSLGATGSHEQYF
TRBV5-1	15	TRBJ2-1	.	TRBD2	TGCGCCAGCAGCTTGGGGACTAGCGGGAGGGTTGAGCAGTTCTTC	CASSLGTSGRVEQFF
TRBV6-1	12	TRBJ2-7	.	.	TGTGCCAGCAGTGGCAGGGTTGGCGAGCAGTACTTC	CASSGRVGEQYF
TRBV5-1	14	TRBJ2-7	.	.	TGCGCCAGCAGCTTGGAAATCCTAGCCTACGAGCAGTACTTC	CASSLEILAYEQYF
TRBV7-3	13	TRBJ1-1	.	.	TGTGCCAGCAGCGCAGGACGGGACACTGAAGCTTTCTTT	CASSAGRDTEAFF